This TCR beta chain was profiled in a study of T cell responses to AZD1222 COVID-19 vaccine. Study-wide background: Samples with a second dose at about 4 or about 12 weeks were pooled together.

J lost 4 bases, V lost 4 bases, and 8 bases had no gene match. Germline V gene sequence: CDR1 SGHRS, CDR2 YFSETQ. This CDR3 comprises 16 residues. Of note for this clone: Its antigen is unidentified.

General study results and limits: Repertoire samples came only from after the peak T cell response. Vaccine-associated CD4 TCRs ranged over spike, dominating at 160-218 and 743-854.

The repertoire was sequenced with immunoSEQ multiplex PCR; TCRdb's copy has only in-frame clones and lacks some. Counted here are about 180,000 clones, approximately 86% occurring once; the ten biggest clones make up 0.49%. V gene TRBV5-1 combines with J gene TRBJ2-5, with 12 nucleotides matching TRBD2. This sample comprised peripheral blood, obtained on day 0 of AZD1222 vaccination. The receptor's source is an adult in good health. The CDR3 DNA is TGCGCCAGCAGCCAGCAGCTAGCGGGGGGGACAGAGACCCAGTACTTC. It is translated as CASSQQLAGGTETQYF.